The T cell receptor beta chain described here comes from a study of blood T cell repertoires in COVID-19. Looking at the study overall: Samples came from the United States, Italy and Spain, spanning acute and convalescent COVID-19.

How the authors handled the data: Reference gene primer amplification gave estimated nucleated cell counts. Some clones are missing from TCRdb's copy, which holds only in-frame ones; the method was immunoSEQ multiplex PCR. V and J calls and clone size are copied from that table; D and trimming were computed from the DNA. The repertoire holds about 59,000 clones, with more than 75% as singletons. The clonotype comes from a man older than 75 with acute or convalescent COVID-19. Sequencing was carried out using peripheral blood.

The CDR3 nucleotides are TGTGCCAGCGGTCCGGTGAATCAGCCCCAGCATTTT. As protein: CASGPVNQPQHF. The chain is built from TRBV28 and TRBJ1-5; D unclear. There are 12 residues in the CDR3. V lost 8 bases, J lost 4 bases, and 9 bases lay in between. CDR1 is MDHEN, CDR2 SYDVKM, per germline.